This T cell receptor (beta chain) derives from a study of blood T cells in healthy people across ages. Study-level findings and limits: The fall in TCR beta diversity per million T cells was roughly linear with age. Observed TCR beta diversity showed a strong correlation with the percentage of naive T cells as measured by flow cytometry.

Individuals who donated were healthy Caucasians from Russia aged 6 to 90. As regards this clonotype: Its antigen remains unknown.

V was clipped by 5 bases and J by 11 bases; unmatched bases: 26. The CDR3 extends over 19 amino acids. From germline, CDR1 is MNHNS and CDR2 SASEGT. A sample-barcoded 5' primer and a J-beta primer mix were used in a second PCR of roughly 7 to 12 cycles. Researchers report that a template-switch adaptor with 12 random nucleotides tagged each cDNA molecule. TCRdb recomputed calls from the 5' RACE reads with MiXCR, one row per CDR3 protein. Of 780,000 or so distinct CDR3 sequences in the sample, around 50% were seen once. The chain links TRBV6-1 to TRBJ2-5; 10 positions agree with TRBD2. The sequence came from a man aged 40-50 years in good health. Sequenced input: blood. Here the CDR3 DNA reads TGTGCCAGCAGTCGCCCACCTAGCGGGAGTAGAAGGATGTTCAATGAGCAGTACTTC. Translation: CASSRPPSGSRRMFNEQYF.